The 30 T cell receptor beta chains below all came from one sample that was sequenced in a study of blood T cells in healthy people across ages. Primers used in a second PCR of about 7 to 11 cycles were a sample-barcoded 5' primer and a J-beta primer mix. TCRdb re-called the 5' RACE reads through MiXCR, storing one row per CDR3 protein. Of about 1.8 million distinct CDR3 sequences in the sample, 49% were seen once. The sequencing sample was made of blood. Receptor source: a woman in her forties in good health.

The rearrangement uses TRBV10-3 and TRBJ1-2; 8 positions match TRBD1. This CDR3 contains 14 residues. The V gene's germline CDR1 is ENHRY and CDR2 SYGVKD. The trim removed 8 bases at V and 2 bases at J, leaving 7 bases unmatched. This CDR3 reads CAIQGARGNYGYTF. The CDR3 region has the DNA TGTGCCATCCAGGGGGCCCGAGGGAACTATGGCTACACCTTC.

The chain is built from TRBV10-1 and TRBJ2-5; unclear D gene. The V end lost 0 bases, the J end lost 11 bases, and 25 bases lay between the germline ends. CDR3 length: 17 amino acids. Germline CDR1 and CDR2: WNHNN and SYGVQD (reference sequence). CDR3 residues: CASSESPPVGLYNEQYF. The CDR3 DNA reads as TGCGCCAGCAGTGAGTCGCCCCCGGTGGGTCTCTACAATGAGCAGTACTTC.

This clonotype was observed a handful of times. CDR3 bases: TGTGCCAGCAGTTTAGGCCGACAGAGGCAGTACTTC. The encoded protein is CASSLGRQRQYF. The chain has TRBV12-3 or TRBV12-4 and TRBJ2-7, with D perhaps TRBD1 (5 bases). Deletions cut 1 base from V and 9 bases from J, with 10 bases between. The CDR3 is 12 residues long.

The gene calls are TRBV2 and TRBJ2-5, with D tentatively TRBD2 (7 bases). Trimming removed 6 bases from V and 5 bases from J, with 19 bases in between. Germline-derived CDR1 and CDR2 are SNHLY and FYNNEI. CDR3 length equals 15 residues. DNA of the CDR3: TGTGCCAGCAGGAAGACTAGCAGGGGTACGGAGACCCAGTACTTC. This encodes CASRKTSRGTETQYF.

This clonotype appeared a few times. The chain links TRBV20-1 to TRBJ1-2, with D unclear. This CDR3 is built from 14 residues. The V gene's germline CDR1 is DFQATT and CDR2 SNEGSKA (reference sequence). Trimming pared 0 bases from V and 6 bases from J, leaving 14 bases between. As DNA, the CDR3 is TGCAGTGCTAGAGATCCGGACCGACCCAATGGCTACACCTTC. Translation gives CSARDPDRPNGYTF.

The V gene is TRBV12-3 or TRBV12-4, the J gene TRBJ2-5; no firm D call. The CDR3 spans 13 residues. V gave up 8 bases and J gave up 5 bases, with 15 bases separating them. CDR3 region: CASHQSLRETQYF. The DNA of the CDR3 is TGTGCCAGCCACCAGTCCCTCCGGGAGACCCAGTACTTC.

Only a few counts were recorded for this clonotype. The chain carries TRBV4-1 and TRBJ1-2; 9 nucleotides agree with TRBD1. The CDR3 runs to 15 residues. The V gene's germline CDR1 is MGHRA and CDR2 YSYEKL. V shed 0 bases and J 5 bases; nucleotides not matched to a gene: 4. CDR3 sequence (DNA): TGCGCCAGCAGCCAAGATCTTGGACAGGGGTATGGCTACACCTTC. This sequence encodes CASSQDLGQGYGYTF.

The chain uses TRBV4-3 and TRBJ1-2; D is uncertain. V was clipped by 1 base and J by 4 bases, with 7 bases between them. This CDR3 has 13 residues. Germline V gene data show CDR1 as LGHNA and CDR2 as YSLEER. The chain's CDR3 is CASSQGIFYGYTF. Here the CDR3 DNA reads TGCGCCAGCAGCCAAGGAATTTTCTATGGCTACACCTTC.

This clonotype was counted a few times. The chain couples TRBV5-1 to TRBJ2-5; 11 bases map to TRBD2. J lost 6 bases, V lost 5 bases, and 6 bases had no gene match. Per germline, CDR1 SGHRS and CDR2 YFSETQ. The CDR3 length is 14 residues. The DNA for the CDR3 is TGCGCCAGCAGACTTACTAGCGGGGGAAAGACCCAGTACTTC. Its protein product is CASRLTSGGKTQYF.

In its sample, this clonotype was seen a few times. The chain uses TRBV7-9 and TRBJ2-5, with 10 bases lining up with TRBD2. The CDR3 contains 16 residues. V was pared by 6 bases and J by 5 bases, with 12 bases of the junction left unmatched. CDR1 is SEHNR, CDR2 FQNEAQ, per germline (reference sequence). CDR3 coding DNA: TGTGCCAGCAGTCCGAAAGCGGGGGGGTCAGAGGAGACCCAGTACTTC. Encoded protein: CASSPKAGGSEETQYF. Combining the CDR3 with reference TRBV7-9 and TRBJ2-5 gives the whole variable domain DTGVSQNPRHKITKRGQNVTFRCDPISEHNRLYWYRQTLGQGPEFLTYFQNEAQLEKSRLLSDRFSAERPKGSFSTLEIQRTEQGDSAMYLCASSPKAGGSEETQYFGPGTRLLVL.

The chain links TRBV20-1 to TRBJ2-5; 9 positions match TRBD2. Germline CDR1 and CDR2: DFQATT and SNEGSKA (reference sequence). The junction had 13 bases not matched to a gene; V was cut back by 0 bases and J by 5 bases. This CDR3 spans 17 amino acids. The CDR3: CSARDTILAGAVETQYF. In nucleotides, the CDR3 is TGCAGTGCTAGAGATACGATACTAGCGGGCGCGGTGGAGACCCAGTACTTC.

This clonotype has only a few counts. The genes are TRBV28 and TRBJ2-7; D could derive from TRBD1 or TRBD2 (6 bases each). The J call may be faulty, since TRBJ2-5 better matches the DNA end. The CDR3 contains 14 residues. Germline values: CDR1 MDHEN, CDR2 SYDVKM. DNA of the CDR3: TGTGCCAGCAGTTTATCGGGGGCTTGGGAGACCCAGTACTTC. Translated, it gives CASSLSGAWETQYF.

The chain couples TRBV7-2 to TRBJ1-2; D may be TRBD1 (5 bases). The CDR3 runs 14 residues. V gave up 3 bases and J gave up 4 bases, with 12 bases separating them. Germline CDR1 and CDR2: SGHTA and FQGNSA. CDR3 sequence: CASSFRDPPYGYTF. The DNA of the CDR3 is TGTGCCAGCAGCTTCCGGGACCCCCCCTATGGCTACACCTTC. Supplemented by reference TRBV7-2 and TRBJ1-2, the full variable domain reads GAGVSQSPSNKVTEKGKDVELRCDPISGHTALYWYRQSLGQGLEFLIYFQGNSAPDKSGLPSDRFSAERTGGSVSTLTIQRTQQEDSAVYLCASSFRDPPYGYTFGSGTRLTVV.

This clonotype has a single count. V usage is TRBV4-3 and J usage is TRBJ2-1; D call uncertain. The J call is uncertain, as TRBJ2-7 better fits the DNA end. The germline gives CDR1 LGHNA, CDR2 YSLEER. This CDR3 region has 13 residues. The CDR3 sequence is CASSQGVINEQYF. The CDR3 nucleotides are TGCGCCAGCAGCCAAGGAGTCATCAATGAGCAGTACTTC.

The rearrangement links TRBV5-1 to TRBJ1-1; D call uncertain. With 1 base removed from V and 1 base from J, the gap between germline ends came to 8 bases. Germline V lookup: CDR1 SGHRS, CDR2 YFSETQ. The CDR3 is 14 amino acids. CDR3 DNA sequence: TGCGCCAGCAGCTTGATCAGGTCGAACACTGAAGCTTTCTTT. As protein: CASSLIRSNTEAFF.

This clonotype was counted between two and nine times. The rearrangement joins TRBV6-1 to TRBJ1-2; D perhaps matches TRBD1 (5 bases). From germline, CDR1 is MNHNS and CDR2 SASEGT. V was cut by 3 bases and J by 2 bases, with 7 bases left in between. The CDR3 has 13 residues. CDR3 coding DNA: TGTGCCAGCAGTGACAGGGAAAACTATGGCTACACCTTC. Encoded protein: CASSDRENYGYTF.

The chain has TRBV7-2 and TRBJ2-4; 12 nucleotides agree with TRBD2. This CDR3 region has 18 residues. V trimming: 1 base; J trimming: 2 bases; junction bases outside the gene matches: 6. CDR1 and CDR2 (germline): SGHTA, FQGNSA. CDR3 nucleotides: TGTGCCAGCAGCTTAGAACTAGCGGGGGGCCTAACCAAAAACATTCAGTACTTC. It is translated as CASSLELAGGLTKNIQYF.

The V call is TRBV20-1, the J call TRBJ2-3; 11 bases are shared with TRBD1. Germline-derived CDR1 and CDR2 are DFQATT and SNEGSKA (reference sequence). The CDR3 is 16 amino acids. V shed 6 bases, J shed 6 bases, and the junction held 14 bases outside the gene matches. The DNA of the CDR3 is TGCAGTGCACCGATTCCGGACAGGGGGCTTTATGATACGCAGTATTTT. Translated, it gives CSAPIPDRGLYDTQYF.

This clonotype was counted only a few times. The chain combines TRBV6-2 or TRBV6-3 with TRBJ2-7, with D perhaps given as TRBD1 or TRBD2 (6 bases each). Trimming left V 7 bases short and J 0 bases short, with 16 bases between. Germline V gene data show CDR1 as MNHEY and CDR2 as SVGEGT. The CDR3 extends over 15 amino acids. The CDR3 bases are TGTGCCAGCAACGGAGGGGACACCGTCTCCTACGAGCAGTACTTC. It codes for CASNGGDTVSYEQYF.

J is TRBJ2-3 and V is TRBV28; TRBD1 matches at 9 bases. The junction had 7 bases not matched to a gene; V was cut back by 6 bases and J by 3 bases. The CDR3 spans 15 residues. Germline V gene lookup returns CDR1 MDHEN and CDR2 SYDVKM. CDR3: CASRETGGVTDTQYF. As DNA, the CDR3 is TGTGCCAGCAGGGAGACAGGGGGGGTAACAGATACGCAGTATTTT.

This clonotype was seen more than once but under ten times. This chain connects TRBV7-9 to TRBJ2-7; TRBD2 might be the D (5 bases). This CDR3 is built from 19 residues. Germline lookup yields CDR1 SEHNR and CDR2 FQNEAQ (reference sequence). Trimming left V 5 bases short and J 5 bases short, with 31 bases between. DNA for the CDR3: TGTGCCAGCAGCCCGAGGGTTTTACAGCCCACGGTTACGCCCCACGAGCAGTACTTC. It specifies CASSPRVLQPTVTPHEQYF.

This rearrangement joins TRBV29-1 to TRBJ2-3; TRBD1 agrees at 7 bases. This CDR3 spans 14 amino acids. From germline, CDR1 is SQVTM and CDR2 ANQGSEA. With V trimmed by 3 bases and J by 4 bases, 7 bases remained unmatched. In nucleotides, the CDR3 is TGCAGCGTTGACCTAGACAGGGTTCCAGATACGCAGTATTTT. Amino acid sequence: CSVDLDRVPDTQYF.

This clonotype was recorded a few times. The chain joins TRBV28 to TRBJ2-3, with D possibly matching TRBD1 (6 bases). Per germline, CDR1 MDHEN and CDR2 SYDVKM. The CDR3 is made up of 16 amino acids. Trimming cost V 6 bases and J 4 bases, with 20 bases left between them. The CDR3 region is CASSSQGPGLADTQYF. The CDR3 DNA reads as TGTGCCAGCAGCTCACAGGGCCCCGGCCTCGCAGATACGCAGTATTTT. The whole variable domain, filled in from reference TRBV28 and TRBJ2-3, reads DVKVTQSSRYLVKRTGEKVFLECVQDMDHENMFWYRQDPGLGLRLIYFSYDVKMKEKGDIPEGYSVSREKKERFSLILESASTNQTSMYLCASSSQGPGLADTQYFGPGTRLTVL.

There are a few counts of this clonotype. At one end the junction does not follow the germline gene, possibly because of a read error. This rearrangement joins TRBV20-1 to TRBJ1-6; possibly TRBD1 for D (5 bases). Germline values: CDR1 DFQATT, CDR2 SNEGSKA (reference sequence). This CDR3 contains 14 residues. The CDR3 DNA reads TGTAGTACCGGGACGGGGGACTATAATTCACCCCTCCACTTT. Protein sequence: CSTGTGDYNSPLHF.

The V gene is TRBV2, the J gene TRBJ2-3; possibly TRBD2 for D (7 bases). CDR3 length: 14 residues. Trimming stripped 7 bases from V and 4 bases from J, with 15 bases between. The germline V gene encodes CDR1 SNHLY and CDR2 FYNNEI. The CDR3 nucleotides are TGTGCCAGCATGTGGGACGGGGGGCCAGATACGCAGTATTTT. This gives the protein CASMWDGGPDTQYF.

A single count supports this clonotype. The rearrangement joins TRBV18 to TRBJ2-3, with 10 bases that match TRBD2. J lost 2 bases, V lost 8 bases, and 7 bases had no gene match. Germline CDR1 and CDR2: KGHSH and LQKENI. This CDR3 has 15 amino acids. DNA for the CDR3: TGTGCCAGCCAAACTAGCGGGGCGTCCACAGATACGCAGTATTTT. Translation: CASQTSGASTDTQYF.

This clonotype came up many times. The chain combines TRBV7-2 with TRBJ2-3; D tentatively fits TRBD1 or TRBD2 (5 bases each). Trimming pared 4 bases from V and 0 bases from J, leaving 8 bases between. This CDR3 has 14 residues. CDR1 is SGHTA, CDR2 FQGNSA, per germline. CDR3: CASSSGASTDTQYF. The CDR3 coding sequence is TGTGCCAGCAGCTCCGGGGCCAGCACAGATACGCAGTATTTT.

The chain carries TRBV12-3 or TRBV12-4 and TRBJ2-1, with D unclear. With 7 bases removed from V and 0 bases from J, the gap between germline ends came to 7 bases. CDR3 length: 13 residues. The CDR3 reads CASTDVSYNEQFF. The CDR3 DNA reads TGTGCCAGCACAGACGTCTCCTACAATGAGCAGTTCTTC.

There are a few counts of this clonotype. V usage is TRBV27 and J usage is TRBJ2-4, with D possibly being TRBD1 (5 bases). The V gene lost 6 bases and the J gene lost 1 base, with 16 bases spanning the gap. The CDR3 totals 16 residues. Germline values: CDR1 MNHEY, CDR2 SMNVEV (reference sequence). The CDR3 nucleotides are TGTGCCAGCAGACCCCTAGGGGTTAGGGCCAAAAACATTCAGTACTTC. It translates to CASRPLGVRAKNIQYF.

This clonotype has a single count. The chain links TRBV4-3 to TRBJ2-2, with 9 bases matching TRBD1. V lost 4 bases to trimming and J lost 6 bases; unmatched junction nucleotides: 9. The CDR3 totals 16 residues. Germline V gene sequence: CDR1 LGHNA, CDR2 YSLEER. The CDR3 sequence: CASSRSSTGGSGELFF. The CDR3 nucleotides are TGCGCCAGCAGCCGCTCCTCCACAGGGGGCTCCGGGGAGCTGTTTTTT.